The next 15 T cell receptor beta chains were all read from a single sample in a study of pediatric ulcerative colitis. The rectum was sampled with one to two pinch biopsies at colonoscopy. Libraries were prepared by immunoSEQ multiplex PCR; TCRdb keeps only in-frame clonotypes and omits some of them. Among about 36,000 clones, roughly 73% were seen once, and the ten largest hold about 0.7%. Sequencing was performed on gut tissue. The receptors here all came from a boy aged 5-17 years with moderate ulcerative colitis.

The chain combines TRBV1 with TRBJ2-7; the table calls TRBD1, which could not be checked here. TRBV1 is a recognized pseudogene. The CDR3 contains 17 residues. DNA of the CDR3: TGCACCAGCAGCCAAGCCCCAGGAACCTGGGGCATCTACGAGCAGTACTTC. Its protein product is CTSSQAPGTWGIYEQYF.

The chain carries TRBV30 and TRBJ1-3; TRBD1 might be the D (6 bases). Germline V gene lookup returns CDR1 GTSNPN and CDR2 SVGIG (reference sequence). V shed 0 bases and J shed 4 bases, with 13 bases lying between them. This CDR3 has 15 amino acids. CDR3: CAWSVGGTGGNTIYF. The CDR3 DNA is TGTGCCTGGAGTGTAGGGGGGACGGGCGGAAACACCATATATTTT.

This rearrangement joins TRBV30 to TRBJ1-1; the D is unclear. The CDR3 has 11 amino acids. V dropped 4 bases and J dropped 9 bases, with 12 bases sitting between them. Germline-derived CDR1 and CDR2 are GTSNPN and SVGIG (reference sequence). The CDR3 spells CAWKVTRKAFF. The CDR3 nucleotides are TGTGCCTGGAAGGTTACTCGCAAAGCTTTCTTT.

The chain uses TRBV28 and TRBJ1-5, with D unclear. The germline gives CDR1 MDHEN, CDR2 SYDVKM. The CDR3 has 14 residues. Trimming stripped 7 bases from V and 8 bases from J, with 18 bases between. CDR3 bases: TGTGCCAGCAACCTTCCTGAGGGAAGAAAGCCCCAGCATTTT. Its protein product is CASNLPEGRKPQHF. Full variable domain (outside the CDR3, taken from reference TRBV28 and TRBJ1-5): DVKVTQSSRYLVKRTGEKVFLECVQDMDHENMFWYRQDPGLGLRLIYFSYDVKMKEKGDIPEGYSVSREKKERFSLILESASTNQTSMYLCASNLPEGRKPQHFGDGTRLSIL.

The CDR3 reads CASSETGDPYGYTF. The CDR3 coding sequence is TGTGCCAGCAGCGAAACAGGGGACCCCTATGGCTACACCTTC. The chain recombines TRBV7-9 with TRBJ1-2; 7 bases agree with TRBD1. Looked up from germline, CDR1 is SEHNR and CDR2 is FQNEAQ (reference sequence). The CDR3 extends over 14 amino acids. The junction had 7 bases not matched to a gene; V was cut back by 5 bases and J by 4 bases.

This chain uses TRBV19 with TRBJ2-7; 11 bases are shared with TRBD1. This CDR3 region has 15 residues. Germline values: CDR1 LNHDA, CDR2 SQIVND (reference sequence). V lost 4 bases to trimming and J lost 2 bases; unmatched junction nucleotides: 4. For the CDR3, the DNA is TGTGCCAGTAGTACACCGGGACAGGGGGCCTACGAGCAGTACTTC. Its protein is CASSTPGQGAYEQYF.

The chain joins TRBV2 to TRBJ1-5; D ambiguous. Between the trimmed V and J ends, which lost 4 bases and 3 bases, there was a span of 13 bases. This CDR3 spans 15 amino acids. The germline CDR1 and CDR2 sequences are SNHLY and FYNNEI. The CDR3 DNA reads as TGTGCCAGCAGTGCCGTTTCGGCGGACAATCAGCCCCAGCATTTT. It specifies CASSAVSADNQPQHF.

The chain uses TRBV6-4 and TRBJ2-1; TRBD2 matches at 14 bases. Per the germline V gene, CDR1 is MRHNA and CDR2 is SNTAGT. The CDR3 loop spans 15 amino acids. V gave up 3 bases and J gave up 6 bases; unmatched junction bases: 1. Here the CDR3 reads CASSEGLAGGNEQFF. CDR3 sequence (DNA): TGTGCCAGCAGTGAAGGACTAGCGGGGGGCAATGAGCAGTTCTTC.

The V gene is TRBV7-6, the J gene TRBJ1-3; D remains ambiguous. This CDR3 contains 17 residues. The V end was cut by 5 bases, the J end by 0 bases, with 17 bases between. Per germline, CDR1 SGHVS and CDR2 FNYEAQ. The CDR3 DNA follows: TGTGCCAGCAGCCCGCCGGGCCCCTATAACTCTGGAAACACCATATATTTT. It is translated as CASSPPGPYNSGNTIYF.

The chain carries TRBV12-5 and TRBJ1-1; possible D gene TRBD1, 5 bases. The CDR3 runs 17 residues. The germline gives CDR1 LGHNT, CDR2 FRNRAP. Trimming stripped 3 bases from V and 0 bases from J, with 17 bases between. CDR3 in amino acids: CASGFGRGYGVNTEAFF. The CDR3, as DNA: TGTGCTAGTGGTTTCGGTAGGGGCTACGGGGTGAACACTGAAGCTTTCTTT.

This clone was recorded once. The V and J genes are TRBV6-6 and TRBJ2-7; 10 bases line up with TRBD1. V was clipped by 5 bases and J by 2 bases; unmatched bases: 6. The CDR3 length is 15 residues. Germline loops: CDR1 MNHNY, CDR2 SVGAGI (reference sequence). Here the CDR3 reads CASSPSGTGAYEQYF. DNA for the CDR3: TGTGCCAGCAGTCCATCAGGGACAGGGGCCTACGAGCAGTACTTC.

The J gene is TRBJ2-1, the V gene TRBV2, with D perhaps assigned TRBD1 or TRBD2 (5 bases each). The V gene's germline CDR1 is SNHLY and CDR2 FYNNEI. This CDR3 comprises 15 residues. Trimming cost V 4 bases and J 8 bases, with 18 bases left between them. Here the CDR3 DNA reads TGTGCCAGCAGTGGAGAGGGGATTTTCGTCTATGAGCAGTTCTTC. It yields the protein CASSGEGIFVYEQFF.

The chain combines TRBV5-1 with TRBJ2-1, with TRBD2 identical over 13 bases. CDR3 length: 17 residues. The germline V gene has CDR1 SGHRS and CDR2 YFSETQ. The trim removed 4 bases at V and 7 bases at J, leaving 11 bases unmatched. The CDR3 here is CASSPWTSGSFYNEQFF. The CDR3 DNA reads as TGCGCCAGCAGCCCCTGGACTAGCGGGAGTTTCTATAATGAGCAGTTCTTC. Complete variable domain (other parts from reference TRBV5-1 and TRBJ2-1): KAGVTQTPRYLIKTRGQQVTLSCSPISGHRSVSWYQQTPGQGLQFLFEYFSETQRNKGNFPGRFSGRQFSNSRSEMNVSTLELGDSALYLCASSPWTSGSFYNEQFFGPGTRLTVL.

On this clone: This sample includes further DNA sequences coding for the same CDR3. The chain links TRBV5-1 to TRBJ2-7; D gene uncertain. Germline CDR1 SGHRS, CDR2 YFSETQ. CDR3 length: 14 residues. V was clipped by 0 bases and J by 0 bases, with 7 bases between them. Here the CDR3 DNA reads TGCGCCAGCAGCTTGGGCGACGGCTCCTACGAGCAGTACTTC. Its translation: CASSLGDGSYEQYF.

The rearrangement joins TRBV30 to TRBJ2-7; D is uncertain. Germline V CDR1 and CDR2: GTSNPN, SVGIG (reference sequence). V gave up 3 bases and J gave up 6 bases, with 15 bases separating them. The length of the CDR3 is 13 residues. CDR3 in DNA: TGTGCCTGGAGGAAAAGCAATCTGGGCGAGCAGTACTTC. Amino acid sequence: CAWRKSNLGEQYF.